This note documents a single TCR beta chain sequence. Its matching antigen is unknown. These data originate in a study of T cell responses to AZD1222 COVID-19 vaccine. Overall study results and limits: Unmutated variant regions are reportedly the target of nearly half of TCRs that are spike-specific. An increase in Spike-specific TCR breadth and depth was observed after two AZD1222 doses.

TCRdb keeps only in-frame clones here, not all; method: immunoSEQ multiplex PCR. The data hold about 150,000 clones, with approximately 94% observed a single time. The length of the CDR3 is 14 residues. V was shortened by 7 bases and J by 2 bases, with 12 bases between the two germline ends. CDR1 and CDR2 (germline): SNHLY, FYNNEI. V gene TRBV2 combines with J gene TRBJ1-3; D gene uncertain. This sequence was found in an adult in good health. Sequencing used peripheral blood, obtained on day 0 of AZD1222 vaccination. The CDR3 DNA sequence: TGTGCCAGCACCTTTGTTATACCTGGAAACACCATATATTTT. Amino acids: CASTFVIPGNTIYF.